Listed here are 5 T cell receptor beta chains from one sample, sequenced in a study of T cells after yellow fever vaccination. TCRdb redid the calling of the 5' RACE reads with MiXCR, one entry per CDR3 protein. The table includes just under 600,000 distinct CDR3 sequences, roughly 13% detected once. The sequenced sample was PBMCs, obtained on the day of the yellow fever booster vaccination. These receptors were collected from a man younger than 45 who received the YFV17D yellow fever vaccine.

The V call is TRBV19, the J call TRBJ1-2; D call uncertain. CDR1 is LNHDA, CDR2 SQIVND, per germline (reference sequence). V shed 4 bases and J shed 7 bases, with 13 bases lying between them. The CDR3 contains 13 residues. Here the CDR3 reads CASSTDLSGGYTF. CDR3 DNA: TGTGCCAGTAGTACGGACCTCTCGGGTGGCTACACCTTC.

This clonotype was recorded a few times. The rearrangement uses TRBV6-1 and TRBJ2-1; 7 bases fit TRBD2. The CDR3 is 15 amino acids. Germline V gives CDR1 MNHNS, CDR2 SASEGT. With V trimmed by 6 bases and J by 4 bases, 9 bases remained unmatched. CDR3 sequence: CASSPSSGAYNEQFF. The CDR3 coding sequence is TGTGCCAGCAGCCCATCTAGCGGAGCTTACAATGAGCAGTTCTTC.

This clonotype was detected ten times or more. The chain employs TRBV7-2 and TRBJ2-1; 8 positions match TRBD2. The CDR3 has 13 residues. Germline assignment: CDR1 SGHTA and CDR2 FQGNSA. J lost 12 bases, V lost 4 bases, and 8 bases had no gene match. As DNA, the CDR3 is TGTGCCAGCAGCTCAAACCCCGGGGGGGCGCAGTTCTTC. Its translation: CASSSNPGGAQFF.

The chain carries TRBV6-1 and TRBJ2-7, with a possible D match to TRBD1 (6 bases). V was cut by 5 bases and J by 3 bases, with 17 bases left in between. Germline-derived CDR1 and CDR2 are MNHNS and SASEGT. The CDR3 consists of 15 residues. The CDR3 spells CASSNKQGSGYEQYF. CDR3 DNA: TGTGCCAGCAGTAATAAACAGGGATCGGGCTACGAGCAGTACTTC.

This clonotype was seen a few times. The rearrangement joins TRBV7-2 to TRBJ2-5; no clear D gene. The CDR3 length is 13 residues. V dropped 3 bases and J dropped 5 bases, with 10 bases sitting between them. Germline assignment: CDR1 SGHTA and CDR2 FQGNSA. The DNA of the CDR3 is TGTGCCAGCAGCTTGCCGCAGGTCGAGACCCAGTACTTC. Protein sequence: CASSLPQVETQYF. The full variable domain, in which reference TRBV7-2 and TRBJ2-5 provide the parts outside the CDR3, is GAGVSQSPSNKVTEKGKDVELRCDPISGHTALYWYRQSLGQGLEFLIYFQGNSAPDKSGLPSDRFSAERTGGSVSTLTIQRTQQEDSAVYLCASSLPQVETQYFGPGTRLLVL.